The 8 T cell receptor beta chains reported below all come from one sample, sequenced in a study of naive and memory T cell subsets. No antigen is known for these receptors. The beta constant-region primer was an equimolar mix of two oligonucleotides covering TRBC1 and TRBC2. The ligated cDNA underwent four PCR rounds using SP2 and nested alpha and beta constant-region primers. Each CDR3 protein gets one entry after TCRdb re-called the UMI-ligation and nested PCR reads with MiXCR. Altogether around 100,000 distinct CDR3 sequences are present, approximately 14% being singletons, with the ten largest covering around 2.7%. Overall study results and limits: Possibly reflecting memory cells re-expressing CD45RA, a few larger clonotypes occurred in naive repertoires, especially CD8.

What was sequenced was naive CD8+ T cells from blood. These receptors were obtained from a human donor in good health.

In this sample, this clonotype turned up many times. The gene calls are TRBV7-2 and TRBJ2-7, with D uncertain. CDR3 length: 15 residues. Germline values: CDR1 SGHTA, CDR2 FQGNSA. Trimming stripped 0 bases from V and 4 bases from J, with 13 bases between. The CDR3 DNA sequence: TGTGCCAGCAGCTTAGCCCAAGGAATCGGGTACGAGCAGTACTTC. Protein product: CASSLAQGIGYEQYF.

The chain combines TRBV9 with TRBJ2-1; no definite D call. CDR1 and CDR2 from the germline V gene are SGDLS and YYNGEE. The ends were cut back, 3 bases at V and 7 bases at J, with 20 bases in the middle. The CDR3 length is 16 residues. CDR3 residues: CASSASPPGRANEQFF. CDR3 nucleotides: TGTGCCAGCAGCGCCTCCCCCCCCGGTAGGGCAAATGAGCAGTTCTTC.

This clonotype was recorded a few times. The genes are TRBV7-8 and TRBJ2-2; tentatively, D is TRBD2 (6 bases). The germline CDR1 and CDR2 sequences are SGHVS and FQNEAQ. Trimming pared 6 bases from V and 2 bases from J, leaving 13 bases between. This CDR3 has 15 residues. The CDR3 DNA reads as TGTGCCAGCAGACCCGGGACTTTCAACACCGGGGAGCTGTTTTTT. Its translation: CASRPGTFNTGELFF. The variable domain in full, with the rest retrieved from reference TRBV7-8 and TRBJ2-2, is GAGVSQSPRYKVAKRGQDVALRCDPISGHVSLFWYQQALGQGPEFLTYFQNEAQLDKSGLPSDRFFAERPEGSVSTLKIQRTQQEDSAVYLCASRPGTFNTGELFFGEGSRLTVL.

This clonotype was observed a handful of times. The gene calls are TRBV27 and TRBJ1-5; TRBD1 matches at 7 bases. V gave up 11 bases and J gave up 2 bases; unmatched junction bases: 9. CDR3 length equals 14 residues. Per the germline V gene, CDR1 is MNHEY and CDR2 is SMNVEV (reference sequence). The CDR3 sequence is CARPGTDCNQPQHF. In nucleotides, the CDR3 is TGTGCCCGCCCAGGGACAGACTGCAATCAGCCCCAGCATTTT.

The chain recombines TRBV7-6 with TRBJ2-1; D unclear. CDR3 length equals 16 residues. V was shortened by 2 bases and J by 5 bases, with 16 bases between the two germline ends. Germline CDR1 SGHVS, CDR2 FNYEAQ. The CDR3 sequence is CASSLWGIAANNEQFF. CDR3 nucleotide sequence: TGTGCCAGCAGCTTATGGGGAATAGCAGCAAACAATGAGCAGTTCTTC.

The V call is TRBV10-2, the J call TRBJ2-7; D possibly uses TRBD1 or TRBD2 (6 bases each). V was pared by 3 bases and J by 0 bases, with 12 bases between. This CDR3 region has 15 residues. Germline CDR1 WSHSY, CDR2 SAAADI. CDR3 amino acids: CASSDGGPSSYEQYF. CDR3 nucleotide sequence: TGCGCCAGCAGTGATGGGGGGCCAAGCTCCTACGAGCAGTACTTC.

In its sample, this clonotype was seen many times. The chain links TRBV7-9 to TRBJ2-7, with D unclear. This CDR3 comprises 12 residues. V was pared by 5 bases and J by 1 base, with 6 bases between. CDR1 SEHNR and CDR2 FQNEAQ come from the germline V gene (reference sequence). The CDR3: CASSPHSYEQYF. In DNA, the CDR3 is TGTGCCAGCAGCCCCCATTCCTACGAGCAGTACTTC.

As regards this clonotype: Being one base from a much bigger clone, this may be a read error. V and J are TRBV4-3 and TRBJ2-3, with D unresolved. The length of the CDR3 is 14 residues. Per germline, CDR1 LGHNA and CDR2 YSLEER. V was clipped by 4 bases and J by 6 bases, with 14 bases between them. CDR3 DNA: TGCGCCAGCAGCCGAGATAACAGTCGGGATACGCAGTATTTT. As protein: CASSRDNSRDTQYF.